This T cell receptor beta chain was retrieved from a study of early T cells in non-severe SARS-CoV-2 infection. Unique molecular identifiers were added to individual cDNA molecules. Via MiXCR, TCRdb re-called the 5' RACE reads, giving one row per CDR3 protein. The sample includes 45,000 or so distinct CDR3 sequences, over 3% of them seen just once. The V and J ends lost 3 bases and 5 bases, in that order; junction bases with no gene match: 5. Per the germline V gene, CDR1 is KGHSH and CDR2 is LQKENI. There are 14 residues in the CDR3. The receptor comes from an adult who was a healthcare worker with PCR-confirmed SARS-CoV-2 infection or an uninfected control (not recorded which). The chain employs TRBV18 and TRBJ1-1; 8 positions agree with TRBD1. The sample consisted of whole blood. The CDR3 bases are TGTGCCAGCTCACCGCAGACAGGGGATACTGAAGCTTTCTTT. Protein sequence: CASSPQTGDTEAFF.